This T cell receptor beta chain derives from a study of blood T cell repertoires in COVID-19. The wider study: Spain, Italy and the United States supplied samples that represented acute and convalescent COVID-19. PBMCs, B-cell-depleted T cells, or T cells were the source of the cDNA or gDNA that made up the material.

There are 16 residues in the CDR3. The ends were cut back, 2 bases at V and 0 bases at J, with 14 bases in the middle. The germline V gene has CDR1 SGHKS and CDR2 YYEKEE (reference sequence). Sequenced by immunoSEQ multiplex PCR; TCRdb stores in-frame clones only, minus some. Of around 260,000 clones in the sample, about 86% were seen once. Sequenced input: peripheral blood. The chain links TRBV5-5 to TRBJ1-1; D is possibly TRBD1 (5 bases). The receptor comes from a man aged 30 to 39 with active or convalescent COVID-19. The CDR3: CASSFPPQGMNTEAFF. The CDR3 DNA reads TGTGCCAGCAGCTTTCCCCCGCAGGGCATGAACACTGAAGCTTTCTTT.